A selection of T cell receptor beta chains follows, all from one sample in a study of blood T cells in healthy people across ages. TCRdb itself ran the 5' RACE reads through MiXCR, one entry per CDR3 protein. The sample gives over 600,000 distinct CDR3 sequences, more than 35% of which show up once; 15% to 20% is in the top ten. The sample consisted of blood. These receptors were obtained from a man older than 75 in good health. Each CDR3 is given with its conserved first and last residue.

v_call cdr3_aa
TRBV12-3/TRBV12-4 CASSPADLSSYEQYF
TRBV20-1 CSATSGVQETQYF
TRBV6-5 CASQTGFTEAFF
TRBV4-2 CASSQDRRVMSGLATDTQYF
TRBV5-6 CASSWGTSGKETQYF
TRBV20-1 CSALGSQETQFF
TRBV5-6 CASSTQGFNQPQHF
TRBV20-1 CNPGTGPYEQYF
TRBV4-3 CASSQEGQGRNEQFF
TRBV25-1 CASRGRVWEQYF
TRBV15 CATSSRQGVDTGELFF
TRBV9 CASSGGENIQYF
TRBV5-5 CASSLLTTQETQYF
TRBV29-1 CSVEPTASYLETQYF
TRBV5-1 CASSLAGANYEQYF
TRBV7-9 CASSSGILGQNIQYF
TRBV20-1 CSASPNNQPQHF
TRBV4-2 CASSQERRVGEQYF
TRBV5-1 CASSLEQGRYGYTF
TRBV20-1 CSAISTEPLNEKLFF
TRBV12-3/TRBV12-4 CASTQGAGVGNEQFF
TRBV7-9 CASSLMGLSATNEKLFF
TRBV28 CASYAGAATSPLHF
TRBV5-1 CASSHVGAAGVKDTQYF
TRBV28 CASRAAIRSPLHF
TRBV29-1 CSVDGNMNTEAFF
TRBV7-9 CASSPPLGRESTQYF
TRBV20-1 CSARDPITASWGDTQYF
TRBV12-3/TRBV12-4 CASSLNEHSYEQYF
TRBV25-1 CASSTAGAPEKLFF
TRBV3-1 CASSQDSATNEKLFF
TRBV7-3 CASSPSPGAVHEQYF
TRBV6-5 CASSYWTGENEQYF
TRBV7-2 CASSSLWGHPDTDTQYF
TRBV6-1 CASNPSGTVYEQYF
TRBV7-2 CASSRPWTGFGYTF
TRBV7-2 CASSLGGSGSTYEQYF
TRBV12-3/TRBV12-4 CASSLWPGNSNQPQHF
TRBV4-2 CASSRREGANAEAFF
TRBV20-1 CSARDRGFGANVPTF